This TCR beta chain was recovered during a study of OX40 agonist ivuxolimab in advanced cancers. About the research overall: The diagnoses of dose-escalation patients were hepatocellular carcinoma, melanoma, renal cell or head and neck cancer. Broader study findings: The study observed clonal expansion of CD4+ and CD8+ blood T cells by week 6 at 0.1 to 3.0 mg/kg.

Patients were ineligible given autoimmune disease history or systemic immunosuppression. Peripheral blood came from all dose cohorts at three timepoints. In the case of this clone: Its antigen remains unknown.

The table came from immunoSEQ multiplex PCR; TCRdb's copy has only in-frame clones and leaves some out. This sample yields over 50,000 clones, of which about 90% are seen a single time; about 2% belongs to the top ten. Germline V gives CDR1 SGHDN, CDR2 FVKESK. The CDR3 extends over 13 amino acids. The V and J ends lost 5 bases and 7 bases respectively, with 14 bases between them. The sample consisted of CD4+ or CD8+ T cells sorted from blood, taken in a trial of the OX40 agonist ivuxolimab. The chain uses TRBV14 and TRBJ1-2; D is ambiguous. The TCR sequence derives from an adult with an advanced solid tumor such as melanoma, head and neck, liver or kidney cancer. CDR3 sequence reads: CASSTSRFGGYTF. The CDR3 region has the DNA TGTGCCAGCAGCACAAGCCGTTTCGGTGGCTACACCTTC.